These 18 T cell receptor beta chains came from one sample sequenced in a study of regulatory and conventional T cells in RAG deficiency. Sequencing used immunoSEQ multiplex PCR; TCRdb keeps in-frame clones, though not all of them. The table has some 30,000 clones, around 96% seen once; the top ten hold approximately 0.35%. Conventional CD4+ T cells were sorted from blood as CD25-low CD127-high cells. These records were also assigned to another study, of regulatory T cells. This second study notes: The primer mix had 52 TRBV and 13 TRBJ primers.

Specimen: CD25- CD4+ T cells sorted from blood. The receptor set was obtained from a human donor in good health.

The rearrangement links TRBV5-6 to TRBJ2-5; 10 nucleotides align to TRBD2. The CDR3 covers 19 residues. Germline V gene sequence: CDR1 SGHDT, CDR2 YYEEEE. V was clipped by 0 bases and J by 5 bases; unmatched bases: 16. The CDR3: CASSLVIASGGVEVETQYF. In DNA form, the CDR3 reads TGTGCCAGCAGCTTGGTAATCGCTAGCGGGGGAGTGGAGGTTGAGACCCAGTACTTC.

The chain joins TRBV6-6 to TRBJ2-2; D is perhaps TRBD2 (5 bases). With 3 bases removed from V and 5 bases from J, the gap between germline ends came to 16 bases. CDR3 length equals 16 residues. The germline V gene has CDR1 MNHNY and CDR2 SVGAGI (reference sequence). The chain's CDR3 is CASSYSPGRRTGELFF. In DNA, the CDR3 is TGTGCCAGCAGTTATTCCCCAGGCCGGAGGACCGGGGAGCTGTTTTTT.

The gene calls are TRBV19 and TRBJ1-5; possible D gene TRBD1, 6 bases. This CDR3 comprises 15 residues. Trimming shortened V by 6 bases and J by 2 bases, and 14 bases separated the two germline ends. The germline V gene encodes CDR1 LNHDA and CDR2 SQIVND (reference sequence). The CDR3 spells CASSPSAGGNQPQHF. The DNA for the CDR3 is TGTGCCAGTAGCCCTTCGGCAGGGGGCAATCAGCCCCAGCATTTT.

The table lists this clone with a count of one. The chain recombines TRBV2 with TRBJ2-1, with TRBD2 identical over 7 bases. V lost 2 bases to trimming and J lost 5 bases; unmatched junction nucleotides: 12. Germline V CDR1 and CDR2: SNHLY, FYNNEI. This CDR3 has 17 residues. This CDR3 is CASSEYGRGLADNEQFF. The CDR3 nucleotides read TGTGCCAGCAGTGAATATGGGCGAGGCCTAGCGGACAATGAGCAGTTCTTC. The whole variable domain, filled in from reference TRBV2 and TRBJ2-1, reads EPEVTQTPSHQVTQMGQEVILRCVPISNHLYFYWYRQILGQKVEFLVSFYNNEISEKSEIFDDQFSVERPDGSNFTLKIRSTKLEDSAMYFCASSEYGRGLADNEQFFGPGTRLTVL.

This chain links TRBV5-5 with TRBJ2-7, with 13 nucleotides matching TRBD2. Trimming took 4 bases from V and 6 from J; bases not matched to a gene: 7. CDR1 and CDR2 from the germline V gene are SGHKS and YYEKEE (reference sequence). This CDR3 region has 15 residues. Here the CDR3 DNA reads TGTGCCAGCAGCGGGACTAGCGGGAAACGCCTCGAGCAGTACTTC. Protein product: CASSGTSGKRLEQYF.

CDR3 coding DNA: TGTGCCAGCTCACCAACCGCGGGTACAACTAATGAAAAACTGTTTTTT. Protein product: CASSPTAGTTNEKLFF. The rearrangement links TRBV18 to TRBJ1-4, with no clear D. Germline CDR1 is KGHSH and CDR2 is LQKENI. V gave up 2 bases and J gave up 0 bases, with 10 bases separating them. The CDR3 is 16 residues long.

This chain links TRBV7-9 with TRBJ2-5; D perhaps matches TRBD2 (5 bases). CDR3 size: 15 residues. V lost 5 bases to trimming and J lost 3 bases, with 16 bases between them. Per germline, CDR1 SEHNR and CDR2 FQNEAQ (reference sequence). The CDR3 is CASSRTKVREETQYF. The CDR3 DNA reads TGTGCCAGCAGCCGTACCAAGGTGCGGGAAGAGACCCAGTACTTC.

The gene calls are TRBV5-3 and TRBJ2-7; D unresolved. TRBV5-3 is identified as an open reading frame with a role that is uncertain. There are 15 residues in the CDR3. V was pared by 0 bases and J by 1 base, with 11 bases between. CDR3: CARSLGSASSYEQYF. The CDR3 DNA is TGTGCCAGAAGCTTGGGGAGCGCATCATCCTACGAGCAGTACTTC.

V gene TRBV6-1 combines with J gene TRBJ2-7; 7 bases agree with TRBD1. The CDR3 has 16 amino acids. J gave up 1 base and V 4 bases, and 10 bases lay outside the gene matches. Germline V gives CDR1 MNHNS, CDR2 SASEGT. CDR3 amino acids: CASSGDSSLKSYEQYF. CDR3 nucleotides: TGTGCCAGCAGTGGGGACAGTTCCCTCAAGTCCTACGAGCAGTACTTC.

V gene TRBV5-1 combines with J gene TRBJ2-5; TRBD2 matches at 12 bases. V lost 4 bases and J lost 5; bases outside the gene matches: 15. The CDR3 sequence is 18 residues long. Germline V gene lookup returns CDR1 SGHRS and CDR2 YFSETQ. This CDR3 reads CASSPELSSGGAGETQYF. The CDR3 DNA follows: TGCGCCAGCAGCCCGGAACTCTCTAGCGGGGGGGCTGGGGAGACCCAGTACTTC.

In its sample, this clone was seen once. The rearrangement joins TRBV5-1 to TRBJ2-3; 9 bases fit TRBD2. Germline V CDR1 and CDR2: SGHRS, YFSETQ. Unmatched junction bases numbered 8, after V lost 7 bases and J lost 2 bases. The CDR3 has 15 residues. CDR3 residues: CASGNSGSYTDTQYF. The CDR3 bases are TGCGCCAGCGGAAATAGCGGGAGTTACACAGATACGCAGTATTTT.

This rearrangement joins TRBV29-1 to TRBJ1-6; maybe TRBD1 (6 bases). The CDR3 runs 13 residues. Germline CDR1 reads SQVTM; CDR2 reads ANQGSEA. Trimming shortened V by 7 bases and J by 9 bases, and 16 bases separated the two germline ends. In DNA form, the CDR3 reads TGCAGCGCCCAGACAGGAATACTTTCACCCCTCCACTTT. It yields the protein CSAQTGILSPLHF.

This clone occurred once. The chain couples TRBV30 to TRBJ1-2, with TRBD1 matching 7 bases. Germline V lookup: CDR1 GTSNPN, CDR2 SVGIG (reference sequence). After removal of 0 bases from V and 8 bases from J, the junction contained 6 bases not matched to a gene. The CDR3 is 13 amino acids. In nucleotides, the CDR3 is TGTGCCTGGAGTGTAAAGGGGGCGTACGGCTACACCTTC. This encodes CAWSVKGAYGYTF.

This clone was observed a few times. The chain employs TRBV2 and TRBJ1-2, with TRBD1 identical over 8 bases. The CDR3 sequence is 13 residues long. Germline V gene sequence: CDR1 SNHLY, CDR2 FYNNEI. Germline trimming cut 7 bases from V and 4 bases from J; bases unmatched to any gene: 5. In nucleotides, the CDR3 is TGTGCCAGCATCCCGACAGGGGCCTATGGCTACACCTTC. This sequence encodes CASIPTGAYGYTF.

This chain links TRBV5-6 with TRBJ1-1; D is possibly TRBD1 (5 bases). CDR1 and CDR2 from the germline V gene are SGHDT and YYEEEE. The CDR3 is 16 amino acids. Trimming stripped 0 bases from V and 6 bases from J, with 18 bases between. The CDR3 protein is CASSLVGAPVDAEAFF. CDR3 in DNA: TGTGCCAGCAGCTTGGTAGGGGCCCCGGTAGATGCTGAAGCTTTCTTT.

This clone was seen a single time. The rearrangement joins TRBV5-5 to TRBJ1-1; 9 nucleotides agree with TRBD1. CDR3 size: 14 residues. Germline V lookup: CDR1 SGHKS, CDR2 YYEKEE (reference sequence). V trimming: 4 bases; J trimming: 1 base; junction bases outside the gene matches: 2. This CDR3 reads CASSVGQGNTEAFF. The CDR3 coding sequence is TGTGCCAGCAGCGTGGGACAGGGGAACACTGAAGCTTTCTTT.

This chain links TRBV4-1 with TRBJ1-5, with 7 bases aligning to TRBD1. V gave up 2 bases and J gave up 1 base; unmatched junction bases: 5. CDR1 and CDR2 (germline): MGHRA, YSYEKL. The length of the CDR3 is 16 residues. CDR3 nucleotide sequence: TGCGCCAGCAGCCAACCCCAGGGGGTGAGCAATCAGCCCCAGCATTTT. Protein: CASSQPQGVSNQPQHF.

V usage is TRBV18 and J usage is TRBJ1-1; 8 nucleotides align to TRBD1. Germline assignment: CDR1 KGHSH and CDR2 LQKENI. Trimming at V came to 5 bases and at J to 1 base, leaving 0 bases not matched to a gene. The CDR3 sequence is 13 residues long. The CDR3 DNA reads TGTGCCAGCTCAGACAGGGGGAACACTGAAGCTTTCTTT. This sequence encodes CASSDRGNTEAFF.